This T cell receptor beta chain is from a study of cytomegalovirus exposure and HLA in healthy donors. With 3 bases clipped from V and 0 bases from J, the junction kept 6 bases outside the gene matches. The CDR3 runs to 17 residues. Study observations and caveats: Reportedly, cytomegalovirus status was diagnosed with high sensitivity and specificity.

The table came from immunoSEQ multiplex PCR; TCRdb's copy has only in-frame clones and leaves some out. Among about 83,000 clones, approximately 96% were seen once, and the ten largest hold under 1.5%. In the case of this clone: Its antigen is unidentified.

The donors were in the approximately 120-subject validation cohort; that cohort was separate from the approximately 700-subject first cohort. The V call is TRBV23-1, the J call TRBJ1-4; the match to TRBD1 covers 8 bases. TRBV23-1 is identified as an open reading frame with a role that is uncertain. The TCR comes from a woman under 30 in good health and CMV-seronegative. The sequenced sample was PBMCs. The CDR3 here is CASSHGTGLTTNEKLFF. Written as DNA, the CDR3 is TGCGCCAGCAGTCACGGGACAGGACTAACAACTAATGAAAAACTGTTTTTT.